The subject of this entry is one T cell receptor beta chain. The CDR3 covers 15 residues. Germline V gene lookup returns CDR1 SGHTA and CDR2 FQGNSA. Trimming cost V 5 bases and J 4 bases; bases outside gene matches: 6. Methods used by the authors: Amplification with reference gene primers provided the estimates of nucleated cell counts. Data came from immunoSEQ multiplex PCR; TCRdb stores just in-frame clones and leaves some out. V and J calls and clone size are those listed in that table; D and trimming were worked out from the DNA. Among 150,000 to 200,000 clones listed, about 75% were seen once. The entry originates in a study of blood T cell repertoires in COVID-19.

The sequence came from a woman in her 70s with acute or convalescent COVID-19. V usage is TRBV7-2 and J usage is TRBJ2-3, with 10 bases fitting TRBD2. Sequenced sample: peripheral blood. This CDR3 reads CASSLGLAVADTQYF. DNA for the CDR3: TGTGCCAGCAGCCTCGGACTAGCGGTCGCAGATACGCAGTATTTT.